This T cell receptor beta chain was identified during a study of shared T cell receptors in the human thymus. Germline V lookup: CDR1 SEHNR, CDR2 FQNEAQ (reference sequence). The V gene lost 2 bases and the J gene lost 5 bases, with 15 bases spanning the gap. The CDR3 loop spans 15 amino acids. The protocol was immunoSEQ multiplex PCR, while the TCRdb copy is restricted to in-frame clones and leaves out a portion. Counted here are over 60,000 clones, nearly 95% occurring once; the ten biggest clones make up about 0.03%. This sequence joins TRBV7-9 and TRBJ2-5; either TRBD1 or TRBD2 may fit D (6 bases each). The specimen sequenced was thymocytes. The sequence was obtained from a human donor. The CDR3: CASSLRGDWGETQYF. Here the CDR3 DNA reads TGTGCCAGCAGCTTAAGGGGGGACTGGGGGGAGACCCAGTACTTC.